Listed below are T cell receptor beta chains from one sample, sequenced in a study of regulatory T cells in long-lasting Graves disease. Each CDR3 protein gets one entry after TCRdb re-called the multiplex PCR reads with MiXCR. The profile shows about 420,000 distinct CDR3 sequences, about 16% of them singletons. A further study also used this sample, focusing on T cells in Graves' hyperthyroidism and ophthalmopathy.

This specimen was peripheral blood mononuclear cells (PBMCs), taken at new diagnosis, from a patient treated with antithyroid drugs. Receptors originate from a woman aged 18-29 years with Graves disease. Both conserved end residues are part of each CDR3. D genes are given only for firm matches. Not every row has a clone size; where given, it reads once, few, many or a size class.

j_call cdr3_length v_call clone_size d_call cdr3_aa cdr3_nt
TRBJ2-1 13 TRBV3-1 many TRBD2 CASSTTSRNEQFF TGTGCCAGCAGCACGACTAGCCGCAATGAGCAGTTCTTC
TRBJ2-1 17 TRBV20-1 many TRBD2 CSAPETSGRARDNEQFF TGCAGTGCCCCAGAGACTAGCGGGAGGGCCAGGGACAATGAGCAGTTCTTC
TRBJ2-7 15 TRBV6-1 many NA CASRKRLVTSYEQYF TGTGCCAGCAGAAAACGACTAGTTACCTCCTACGAGCAGTACTTC
TRBJ1-6 15 TRBV5-1 NA NA CASSLDVRVGSPLHF TGCGCCAGCAGCTTGGACGTCAGGGTGGGTTCACCCCTCCACTTT
TRBJ1-1 13 TRBV14 few NA CASKGTLNTEAFF TGTGCCAGCAAAGGGACTTTGAACACTGAAGCTTTCTTT
TRBJ2-5 14 TRBV18 NA TRBD1 CASFRDRVQETQYF TGTGCCAGCTTCCGGGACAGGGTGCAAGAGACCCAGTACTTC
TRBJ2-7 20 TRBV20-1 NA TRBD2 CSASAWSRWTSGRTPYEQYF TGCAGTGCTAGCGCCTGGAGCCGATGGACTAGCGGGAGGACCCCCTACGAGCAGTACTTC
TRBJ2-1 14 TRBV6-1 many NA CASSGTPSYNEQFF TGTGCCAGTTCCGGGACCCCCTCCTACAATGAGCAGTTCTTC
TRBJ1-4 17 TRBV4-1 NA NA CASSQDKGLVTNEKLFF TGCGCCAGCAGCCAAGACAAGGGATTGGTAACTAATGAAAAACTGTTTTTT
TRBJ2-3 18 TRBV6-2/TRBV6-3 many TRBD2 CASSYAVLREKVTDTQYF TGTGCCAGCAGTTACGCAGTTCTGCGGGAGAAGGTAACAGATACGCAGTATTTT
TRBJ1-1 14 TRBV18 many NA CASSPGLGDTEAFF TGTGCCAGCTCACCAGGGTTGGGGGACACTGAAGCTTTCTTT
TRBJ2-5 11 TRBV15 few NA CATSEQETQYF TGTGCCACCAGCGAACAAGAGACCCAGTACTTC
TRBJ2-7 16 TRBV6-1 NA TRBD1 CASSSSPGQGTYEQYF TGTGCCAGCAGCTCTTCCCCGGGACAGGGGACATACGAGCAGTACTTC
TRBJ2-7 16 TRBV10-3 many TRBD2 CAIRGILAGGRGEQYF TGTGCCATCAGAGGGATACTAGCGGGAGGGCGGGGCGAGCAGTACTTC
TRBJ2-1 14 TRBV20-1 many TRBD2 CSAIGLAGGNEQFF TGCAGTGCTATCGGACTAGCGGGAGGCAATGAGCAGTTCTTC
TRBJ2-1 16 TRBV9 many TRBD1 CASSETAGGFWVEQFF TGTGCCAGCAGCGAAACGGCAGGGGGCTTTTGGGTGGAGCAGTTCTTC
TRBJ2-4 16 TRBV11-2 few NA CASSLLTELAKNIQYF TGTGCCAGCAGCCTCCTGACAGAGCTAGCCAAAAACATTCAGTACTTC
TRBJ2-6 14 TRBV7-9 NA NA CARDGDSGANVLTF TGTGCCAGAGATGGGGATTCTGGGGCCAACGTCCTGACTTTC
TRBJ2-1 12 TRBV29-1 few NA CSVPKGGDERFF TGCAGCGTTCCGAAGGGGGGCGATGAGCGGTTCTTC
TRBJ2-5 14 TRBV11-1 many TRBD1 CASSRDRGMETQYF TGTGCCAGCAGCCGGGACAGGGGAATGGAGACCCAGTACTTC
TRBJ2-1 18 TRBV20-1 many TRBD1 CSARDAGTGVAGWNEQFF TGCAGTGCTAGAGATGCTGGGACAGGGGTAGCGGGCTGGAATGAGCAGTTCTTC
TRBJ2-7 15 TRBV4-1 few NA CASSQDGGRATEQYF TGCGCCAGCAGCCAAGATGGCGGCCGGGCGACCGAGCAGTACTTC
TRBJ2-6 17 TRBV19 NA NA CAREDGLSPSGANVLTF TGTGCCAGGGAGGACGGTCTTTCCCCCTCTGGGGCCAACGTCCTGACTTTC
TRBJ2-3 14 TRBV28 few NA CASLSDKSWSTQYF TGTGCCAGCCTATCCGACAAATCATGGTCAACGCAGTATTTT
TRBJ2-3 13 TRBV28 NA NA CASSGWKVDTQYF TGTGCCAGCAGCGGGTGGAAAGTAGATACGCAGTATTTT
TRBJ1-2 14 TRBV28 NA NA CASSSGHWGHGYTF TGTGCCAGCAGCTCGGGGCATTGGGGCCATGGCTACACCTTC
TRBJ1-2 14 TRBV7-8 many NA CASTTEEGDYGYTF TGTGCCAGCACCACCGAGGAGGGGGACTATGGCTACACCTTC
TRBJ1-2 14 TRBV7-2 many TRBD1 CASSWKTGIYGYTF TGTGCCAGCAGCTGGAAGACAGGGATCTATGGCTACACCTTC
TRBJ1-4 12 TRBV5-1 many NA CASSSQGEKLFF TGCGCCAGCAGCTCGCAGGGGGAAAAACTGTTTTTT
TRBJ2-4 15 TRBV7-2 few NA CASSLDRSPKNIQYF TGTGCCAGCAGCTTAGATCGCAGCCCCAAAAACATTCAGTACTTC
TRBJ1-5 14 TRBV27 NA NA CASSFAGPNQPQHF TGTGCCAGCAGTTTCGCCGGCCCCAATCAGCCCCAGCATTTT
TRBJ2-1 15 TRBV18 few TRBD1 CASSPPDRGRDEQFF TGTGCCAGCTCACCTCCGGACAGGGGGCGCGATGAGCAGTTCTTC
TRBJ2-1 15 TRBV28 many TRBD2 CASPPAGGTYNEQFF TGTGCCAGCCCGCCGGCGGGAGGAACCTACAATGAGCAGTTCTTC
TRBJ1-5 13 TRBV6-2/TRBV6-3 few NA CASSYAFKRPQHF TGTGCCAGCAGTTACGCTTTTAAGAGGCCCCAGCATTTT
TRBJ2-4 18 TRBV5-6 few NA CASSLWNRGGSAKNIQYF TGTGCCAGCAGCTTGTGGAACAGGGGGGGATCAGCCAAAAACATTCAGTACTTC
TRBJ2-7 14 TRBV10-3 many TRBD1 CAINGQGDSYEQYF TGTGCCATCAACGGACAGGGGGACTCCTACGAGCAGTACTTC
TRBJ2-2 16 TRBV7-2 NA TRBD2 CASSFHSGSNTGELFF TGTGCCAGCAGCTTCCACAGCGGGAGTAACACCGGGGAGCTGTTTTTT
TRBJ1-5 14 TRBV2 many NA CASKVGSDSQPQHF TGTGCCAGCAAGGTAGGGAGTGACAGCCAGCCCCAGCATTTT
TRBJ2-3 15 TRBV3-1 many TRBD2 CASSLRAGGTDTQYF TGTGCCAGCAGCCTGCGAGCGGGGGGCACAGATACGCAGTATTTT
TRBJ2-7 14 TRBV28 many NA CASSIMGGSGEQYF TGTGCCAGCAGTATAATGGGAGGAAGCGGTGAGCAGTACTTC
TRBJ1-6 13 TRBV6-1 NA NA CASSQGTGSPLHF TGTGCCAGCAGCCAAGGTACTGGTTCACCCCTCCACTTT
TRBJ1-1 15 TRBV6-1 few NA CASSHPYRKNTEAFF TGTGCCAGCAGCCACCCGTACCGAAAGAACACTGAAGCTTTCTTT
TRBJ2-7 16 TRBV9 NA NA CASSENPSDTQYEQYF TGTGCCAGCAGCGAAAACCCGTCTGACACGCAATACGAGCAGTACTTC
TRBJ1-5 14 TRBV7-9 many NA CASSSGGINQPQHF TGTGCCAGCAGCTCGGGGGGGATCAATCAGCCCCAGCATTTT
TRBJ2-4 15 TRBV11-2 many TRBD1 CASSLLTGTKNIQYF TGTGCCAGCAGCTTATTGACAGGGACCAAAAACATTCAGTACTTC
TRBJ1-1 12 TRBV28 many NA CASSTPPTVAFF TGTGCCAGCAGCACGCCACCGACAGTAGCTTTCTTT
TRBJ1-2 13 TRBV6-1 NA NA CASSTGQFYGYTF TGTGCCAGCAGTACCGGACAGTTCTATGGCTACACCTTC
TRBJ2-3 17 TRBV20-1 few TRBD2 CSAQQPTSGRRRDTQYF TGCAGTGCACAACAGCCCACTAGCGGCCGACGCAGAGATACGCAGTATTTT
TRBJ2-2 14 TRBV6-5 NA NA CASSYPGRTRELFF TGTGCCAGCAGTTACCCGGGACGCACTAGGGAGCTGTTTTTT
TRBJ2-7 14 TRBV2 NA TRBD2 CASRKGLAGDEQYF TGTGCCAGCAGGAAGGGACTAGCGGGAGACGAGCAGTACTTC
TRBJ1-5 16 TRBV6-1 NA TRBD1 CATKGAQQSFNQPQHF TGTGCCACTAAGGGGGCTCAGCAGAGCTTCAATCAGCCCCAGCATTTT